The sequence of this TCR beta chain was determined in a study of shared clonotypes between healthy human individuals. Germline-derived CDR1 and CDR2 are SGHAT and FQNNGV. The CDR3 loop spans 18 amino acids. The V end was cut by 5 bases, the J end by 6 bases, with 28 bases between. Using immunoSEQ multiplex PCR, the repertoire was profiled, and TCRdb retains in-frame clones only, with some absent. The profile shows around 95,000 clones, 67% of them singletons. Source material: memory CD8+ T cells sorted from blood. As to subset: CD45RO+ cells pooled with CCR7-negative TemRA cells. This chain links TRBV11-2 with TRBJ2-5; weak D call: TRBD2 (6 bases). The receptor comes from a man aged 25 to 45 in good health. The CDR3 nucleotides are TGTGCCAGCAGCCACTGGGGATCGGCTAGCGCGTATCATCAGACCCAGTACTTC. Protein product: CASSHWGSASAYHQTQYF.